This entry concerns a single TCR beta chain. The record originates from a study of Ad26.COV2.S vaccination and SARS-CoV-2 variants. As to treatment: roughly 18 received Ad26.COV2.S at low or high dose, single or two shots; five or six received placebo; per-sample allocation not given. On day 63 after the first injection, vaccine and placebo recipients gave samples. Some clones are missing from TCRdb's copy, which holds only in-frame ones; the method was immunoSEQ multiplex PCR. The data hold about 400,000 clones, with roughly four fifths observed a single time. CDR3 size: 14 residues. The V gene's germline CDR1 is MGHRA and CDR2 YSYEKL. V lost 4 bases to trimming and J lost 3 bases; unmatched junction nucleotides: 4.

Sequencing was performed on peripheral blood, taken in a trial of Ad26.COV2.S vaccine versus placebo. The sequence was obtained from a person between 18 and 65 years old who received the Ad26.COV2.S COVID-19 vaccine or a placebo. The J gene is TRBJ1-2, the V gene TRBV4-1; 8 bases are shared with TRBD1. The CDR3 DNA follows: TGCGCCAGCAGCCCCCAGGGACAGGACTATGGCTACACCTTC. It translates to CASSPQGQDYGYTF.